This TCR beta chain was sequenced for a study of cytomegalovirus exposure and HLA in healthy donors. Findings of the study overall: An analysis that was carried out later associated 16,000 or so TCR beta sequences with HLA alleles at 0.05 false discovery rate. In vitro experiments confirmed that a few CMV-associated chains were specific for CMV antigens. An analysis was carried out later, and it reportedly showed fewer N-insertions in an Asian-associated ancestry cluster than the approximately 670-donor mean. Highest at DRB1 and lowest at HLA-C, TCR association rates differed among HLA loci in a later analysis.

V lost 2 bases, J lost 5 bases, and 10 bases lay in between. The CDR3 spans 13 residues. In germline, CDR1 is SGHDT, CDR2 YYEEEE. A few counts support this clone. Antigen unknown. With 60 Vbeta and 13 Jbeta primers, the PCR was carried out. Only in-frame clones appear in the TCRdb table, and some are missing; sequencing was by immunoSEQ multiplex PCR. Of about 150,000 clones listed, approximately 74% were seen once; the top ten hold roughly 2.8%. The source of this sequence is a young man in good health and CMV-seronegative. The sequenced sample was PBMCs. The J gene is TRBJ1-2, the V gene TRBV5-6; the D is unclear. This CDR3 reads CASSFFSQYGYTF. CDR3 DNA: TGTGCCAGCAGCTTCTTCAGTCAATATGGCTACACCTTC.